The text below deals with one TCR beta chain. The antigen remains unidentified. The sample belongs to a study of cytomegalovirus exposure and HLA in healthy donors. Whole-study results and caveats: HLA restriction was apparent for most CMV-associated TCR beta chains in a later analysis. A few CMV-associated chains were confirmed in vitro to be specific for CMV antigens. The investigators catalogued 150 to 200 TCR beta chains as cytomegalovirus-associated. Presence/absence analyses took donor sequencing depth as roughly uniform.

V shed 6 bases and J shed 6 bases, with 16 bases lying between them. The germline V gene encodes CDR1 MNHEY and CDR2 SVGAGI. This CDR3 has 14 amino acids. Primers for the PCR totalled 60 Vbeta and 13 Jbeta. Here immunoSEQ multiplex PCR was the method, and the copy in TCRdb shows in-frame clones only, minus some. Among over 150,000 clones listed, less than 85% were seen once. This TCR came from a man between 60 and 75 years old in good health and CMV-seronegative. Sequencing was carried out using PBMCs. J is TRBJ2-3 and V is TRBV6-5; a possible D gene is TRBD1 (6 bases). The CDR3 spells CASRRQVGADTQYF. CDR3 nucleotides: TGTGCCAGCAGACGACAAGTGGGGGCGGATACGCAGTATTTT.